This T cell receptor (beta chain) was retrieved from a study of blood T cell repertoires in COVID-19. Turning to the study itself: Acute and convalescent COVID-19 specimens originated in the United States, Italy and Spain. T cells, B-cell-depleted T cells, or PBMCs provided the cDNA or gDNA that served as material.

Generated by immunoSEQ multiplex PCR, the TCRdb table keeps only in-frame clones and is missing some. This sample yields 210,000 or so clones, of which about 86% are seen a single time; 1.4% to 1.5% belongs to the top ten. There are 12 residues in the CDR3. The germline CDR1 and CDR2 sequences are MDHEN and SYDVKM. Trimming removed 8 bases from V and 4 bases from J, with 9 bases in between. This clonotype was obtained from a man aged 18 to 30 with active or convalescent COVID-19. The V call is TRBV28, the J call TRBJ1-5; no firm D call. Sequencing was carried out using peripheral blood. The CDR3 region has the DNA TGTGCCAGCTGCCGGGTTAATCAGCCCCAGCATTTT. Its translation is CASCRVNQPQHF.